The T cell receptor beta chain under discussion was sequenced for a study of cytomegalovirus exposure and HLA in healthy donors (dated by TCRdb to 2015 to 2018). Describing the broader study: In an earlier analysis of some 550 of the donors, approximately 260 Gb of sequence data and some 120 million unique TCR beta sequences from roughly 200 million T cells were reported. About 330 gigabases of sequencing data and around 85 million unique TCR sequences made up an early release that covered approximately 650 HLA-typed donors. The genetic ancestry cluster associated with self-reported Caucasian donors included roughly four fifths of the roughly 380 genotyped donors. The study aimed to test whether cataloging public T cell receptors could reveal signatures of past pathogen exposure. The study used immunosequencing to profile the T cell repertoires of approximately 650 subjects and linked those repertoires to cytomegalovirus serostatus. Besides the first cohort of approximately 710 subjects, a separate validation cohort made up of over 95 different subjects was used. The study combined high-throughput TCR immunosequencing, statistical association of individual TCRs with disease status, and machine learning to predict cytomegalovirus infection status. In a later analysis, previously published TCR beta repertoires from 550 to 700 donors were re-analyzed and high-resolution HLA genotyping was added so that TCR occurrence patterns could be studied. In the later analysis, no new phenotypic data were used to find candidate immune exposures; instead, reliance was placed on TCR beta sequences and their occurrence across donors. In an earlier analysis of 587 of the donors, high-throughput TCR beta sequencing was used to judge whether each TCR beta V gene segment behaved as functional or pseudogenic. Alongside the repertoire data, information on donor age, sex, ethnicity and CMV serostatus was compiled. Genome-wide SNP genotypes for about 60% of the roughly 670 donors were used in a later genetic analysis, which treated that subset as a discovery cohort. Every repertoire in the discovery cohort had been generated on one and the same sequencing platform. Both class I and class II loci were covered by HLA typing, at four-digit resolution. Typing coverage differed by locus: A, B, C, DRB1 and DQB1 were typed in about 629-640 donors, DQA1 in 522, DPA1 in some 570, and DPB1 in 472. Several DR-DQ haplotypes were handled as single units for association and clustering because linkage in the cohort was strong. Across 398 genotyped donors of the cohort, an average of approximately 200,000 unique TCR beta nucleotide sequences per donor were sequenced, and approximately 17% of those sequences were non-productive. Overall study results and their limits: In a later analysis, TCR association rates were found to vary across HLA loci, with the most associated TCRs seen for DRB1 alleles and the fewest for HLA-C alleles. A group of highly shared sequence variants was considered likely to be a technical artifact of the sequencing pipeline. Because HLA typing was missing for some donors at each locus, association tests included only the typed subset. A further reported finding was that TCR beta sequences accurately predicted the HLA-A and HLA-B alleles for most subjects in the first cohort. In a later analysis, HLA-associated TCR beta chains were found to be more clonally expanded and to have lower generation probabilities than equally common non-associated chains. Linkage disequilibrium might explain the correlated functional status among segregating V segments, but an unknown experimental factor could not be excluded. At a false discovery rate of 0.05, a later analysis linked 15,000 to 20,000 TCR beta sequences to specific HLA alleles. Some IMGT-functional V segments, including TRBV6-2 and TRBV6-3, could not be distinguished by the 87-base-pair reads and were therefore excluded. Presence/absence analyses assumed roughly uniform sequencing depth across donors, an assumption that may not hold. A total of fewer than 200 TCR beta chains were listed by the study as associated with cytomegalovirus. For the cohort, immune exposure information was limited to CMV serostatus. The earlier analysis of approximately 540 of the donors excluded around 17 rarely observed V segments, including chromosome 9 orphons, because counts were too low. Cytomegalovirus status was reported to be diagnosed by the classifier with high specificity and sensitivity in both the original and validation cohorts. In a later analysis, several top co-occurrence clusters were reported to appear linked to parvovirus B19, influenza, CMV and Epstein-Barr virus. The authors suggested that the approach could potentially be generalized to other disease states and immunological phenotypes. When HLA alleles, especially DR and DQ, strongly co-occurred, attributing TCR associations to individual alleles was difficult. The cohort was sequenced for TCR beta chains only, and without alpha or paired-chain data the features that could be detected were limited. Most TCR sequences were seen in very few donors, while some public TCRs were found in many individuals. In a later genetic analysis, fewer N-insertions in productive TCRs were reported among donors in an Asian-associated ancestry cluster than the roughly 640-donor mean. A later genetic analysis associated a missense DCLRE1C variant with V-gene and J-gene trimming of TCR beta chains, and an independent cohort replicated the association. In an earlier analysis of 450 to 750 of the donors, most TCR beta V segments appeared in productive rearrangements about 90% or about 30% of the time, broadly matching IMGT annotations. A few of the identified cytomegalovirus-associated TCR beta chains were confirmed in vitro to be specific for cytomegalovirus antigens. In a later analysis, most CMV-associated TCR beta chains were found to appear HLA-restricted, with HLA associations seemingly driven largely by CMV exposure.

This clone was seen only a few times. What this receptor recognizes is not known. Per-nucleotide qualities are absent, and no much larger clonotype sits a single base away. The cohort was made up of approximately 670 healthy bone marrow donors. At the time of sampling, every cohort member was nominally healthy, though immune exposures that went unrecorded were likely present. The donor tested CMV seronegative, placing the donor among the 350 or so seronegative members of the cohort. Every donor gave a peripheral blood sample, and the peripheral blood mononuclear cells from that sample were used for TCR beta sequencing. The Qiagen DNeasy Blood Extraction Kit was used to extract genomic DNA from the blood cell samples. For this chain, trimming is 7 bases at the V end and 3 bases at the J end, and the number of junction bases without a gene match is 11. For CDR1 and CDR2, the germline V gene lists SGHRS and YFSETQ. Inclusive of the bounding cysteine and phenylalanine, the CDR3 is 15 residues long. The sequence is cut down to CDR3 DNA, 45 bases in frame from base 1.

The library relied on the immunoSEQ multiplex PCR assay. For the multiplex PCR, a mixture combining 60 forward primers for TCR Vbeta segments and 13 reverse primers for TCR Jbeta segments was used. Amplification of the CDR3 region of rearranged TCR beta genes was performed with a multiplex PCR assay on genomic DNA. The Illumina HiSeq System was used to sequence the amplified TCR beta libraries as 87-base-pair reads. Per the original workflow: In a later analysis, 70 million to 95 million unique TCR beta chains were counted across the 690 or so repertoires, and roughly 10 million of these chains were shared by at least two donors. Raw reads were error-corrected and collapsed into unique sequences with a nearest-neighbor algorithm that merged closely related sequences to remove PCR and sequencing errors. CDR3 sequences were aligned to IMGT reference sequences to assign V, D and J gene segments. For a sequence to be retained, a match of at least six nucleotides to both a V gene segment and a J gene segment was required. Rearrangements were classified as productive when the CDR3 lacked stop codons and remained in frame with V and J, and all other rearrangements were classified as non-productive. Following IMGT convention, CDR3 was defined as the stretch from the second conserved V-encoded cysteine to the conserved J-encoded phenylalanine. The earlier analysis of about 530 of the donors excluded any sequence lacking an unambiguous match to a single V gene segment. In an earlier analysis of several hundred of the donors, V segments were called functional above 56.7% productive rearrangements and were called segregating when the between-donor standard deviation exceeded 5%. A statistical classification framework was built to diagnose cytomegalovirus status from the catalog of TCR beta chain sequences. V and J gene assignment, in a later analysis, came from comparing TCR nucleotide sequences with IMGT/GENE-DB human TR gene sequences. Using the TCRdist pipeline, a later analysis assigned CDR3 sequences along with most-parsimonious VDJ recombination scenarios. In a later analysis, each TCR beta chain was defined by its CDR3 amino acid sequence together with its V-gene family, and reads lacking a unique V-gene family were excluded. To address suspected cross-contamination and a sequencing artifact, a later analysis removed roughly 580 highly shared, low-generation-probability nucleotide sequences. In a later analysis, a clonal expansion index was calculated for each public chain from normalized within-repertoire ranks of inferred template counts. In a later analysis, generation probabilities were computed using a VDJ recombination model fitted to out-of-frame rearrangements, and the results were checked against IGoR. A later analysis scored TCR-TCR, TCR-HLA and TCR-CMV co-occurrence with hypergeometric tests, applying a repertoire-size bias correction to TCR pairs. In a later analysis, false discovery rates were estimated by permuting HLA or CMV assignments 20 times. In a later analysis, co-occurring TCRs were grouped with DBSCAN, and TCRdist sequence similarity was added when clustering was performed within HLA-allele-positive subsets. Repertoires with fewer than 30,000 or more than 120,000 public chains were left out of co-occurrence clustering, as were four to six repertoires with anomalous nucleotide sharing. Imported from immuneACCESS, the table was reduced by TCRdb to in-frame sequences with V and J called. These copies leave out some clones; in studies compared against another copy, an unresolved V gene accounts for under half, and the cause of the remainder is not known. V and J calls and clone size follow that table, whereas D and trimming were derived from the DNA. This sample holds 150,000 or so clones; approximately 80% were observed only once. 1.5% to 2% of the sample lies in the top ten.

The V and J segments used are TRBV5-1 and TRBJ2-5, with 8 middle bases fitting TRBD2. The TCR sequence derives from a man younger than 30 in good health and CMV-seronegative. Sequencing used PBMCs. In nucleotides, the sequence is TGCGCCAGCGGGTTAGCGGGGCGAAGGGAAGAGACCCAGTACTTC. This is translated as CASGLAGRREETQYF.